A selection of T cell receptor beta chains follows, all from one sample in a study of metastatic and nonmetastatic thyroid tumors. Through MiXCR, TCRdb re-clonotyped the PCR reads. This table has 14,000 to 15,000 clones, around 4% appearing once. The sample was tumor tissue. The receptors stem from a female donor with papillary thyroid cancer or a benign thyroid nodule (not recorded which). Some clones in this sample may be carry-over from other donors' samples. Both conserved end residues are part of each CDR3. A D gene is named only where the DNA matches it firmly. Only part of the rows carry a size: once, few, many, or a class if the clone is expanded.

d_gene: TRBD1
j_gene: TRBJ1-2
v_gene: TRBV6-1
abundance: many
CDR3aa: CASSADRGRGYTF
CDR3nt: TGTGCCAGCAGTGCTGACAGGGGGCGCGGCTACACCTTC

d_gene: TRBD1
j_gene: TRBJ2-7
v_gene: TRBV6-5
abundance: few
CDR3aa: CASSWGTGSIYEQYF
CDR3nt: TGTGCCAGCAGTTGGGGGACAGGGAGCATCTACGAGCAGTACTTC

d_gene: NA
j_gene: TRBJ2-7
v_gene: TRBV5-1
abundance: few
CDR3aa: CASSQLVEVGEQYF
CDR3nt: TGCGCCAGCAGCCAACTAGTAGAAGTGGGTGAGCAGTACTTC

d_gene: NA
j_gene: TRBJ2-3
v_gene: TRBV6-1
abundance: few
CDR3aa: CASSERRDTQYF
CDR3nt: TGTGCCAGCAGTGAAAGGCGGGATACGCAGTATTTT

d_gene: NA
j_gene: TRBJ2-7
v_gene: TRBV27
abundance: NA
CDR3aa: CASSLLGEQYF
CDR3nt: TGTGCCAGCAGTTTATTAGGCGAGCAGTACTTC

d_gene: NA
j_gene: TRBJ1-6
v_gene: TRBV19
abundance: few
CDR3aa: CASSLRPVYNSPLHF
CDR3nt: TGTGCCAGTAGTCTCCGTCCAGTCTATAATTCACCCCTCCACTTT

d_gene: NA
j_gene: TRBJ2-5
v_gene: TRBV6-1
abundance: medium-sized
CDR3aa: CASRRGPGEETQYF
CDR3nt: TGTGCCAGCAGAAGAGGGCCAGGGGAAGAGACCCAGTACTTC

d_gene: NA
j_gene: TRBJ1-3
v_gene: TRBV5-1
abundance: NA
CDR3aa: CASSLSQTGNTIYF
CDR3nt: TGCGCCAGCAGCTTGTCGCAGACTGGAAACACCATATATTTT

d_gene: TRBD1
j_gene: TRBJ2-1
v_gene: TRBV24-1
abundance: medium-sized
CDR3aa: CATSDLRTGGAVGNEQFF
CDR3nt: TGTGCCACCAGTGATTTGAGGACAGGGGGCGCGGTGGGGAATGAGCAGTTCTTC

d_gene: NA
j_gene: TRBJ1-2
v_gene: TRBV28
abundance: NA
CDR3aa: CASSQYGYTF
CDR3nt: TGTGCCAGCAGCCAGTATGGCTACACCTTC

d_gene: NA
j_gene: TRBJ1-1
v_gene: TRBV30
abundance: NA
CDR3aa: CAWSVGARTEAFF
CDR3nt: TGTGCCTGGAGTGTGGGGGCAAGGACTGAAGCTTTCTTT

d_gene: NA
j_gene: TRBJ1-2
v_gene: TRBV5-1
abundance: few
CDR3aa: CASSLLVDTGYTF
CDR3nt: TGCGCCAGCAGCTTGTTAGTGGATACCGGCTACACCTTC

d_gene: TRBD1
j_gene: TRBJ1-2
v_gene: TRBV7-2
abundance: medium-sized
CDR3aa: CASSLGQGEGGYTF
CDR3nt: TGTGCCAGCAGCTTAGGGCAGGGGGAGGGTGGCTACACCTTC

d_gene: NA
j_gene: TRBJ2-2
v_gene: TRBV6-1
abundance: few
CDR3aa: CASSARPANTGELFF
CDR3nt: TGTGCCAGCAGTGCCAGGCCCGCGAACACCGGGGAGCTGTTTTTT

d_gene: TRBD2
j_gene: TRBJ2-7
v_gene: TRBV20-1
abundance: few
CDR3aa: CSASTSGRPPAYEQYF
CDR3nt: TGCAGTGCTAGTACCAGCGGGAGGCCCCCGGCTTACGAGCAGTACTTC

d_gene: NA
j_gene: TRBJ2-3
v_gene: TRBV18
abundance: NA
CDR3aa: CASSPESTVTSTDTQYF
CDR3nt: TGTGCCAGCTCACCAGAGAGTACCGTTACTAGCACAGATACGCAGTATTTT

d_gene: NA
j_gene: TRBJ2-2
v_gene: TRBV19
abundance: many
CDR3aa: CASQTLWGETGELFF
CDR3nt: TGTGCCAGCCAAACCCTCTGGGGAGAGACCGGGGAGCTGTTTTTT

d_gene: NA
j_gene: TRBJ2-6
v_gene: TRBV20-1
abundance: few
CDR3aa: CSAPGGTDLSFGANVLTF
CDR3nt: TGCAGTGCACCCGGCGGGACAGATCTTAGCTTCGGGGCCAACGTCCTGACTTTC

d_gene: NA
j_gene: TRBJ2-2
v_gene: TRBV10-3
abundance: many
CDR3aa: CAISQGGRDTGELFF
CDR3nt: TGTGCCATCAGTCAGGGTGGTAGGGACACCGGGGAGCTGTTTTTT

d_gene: TRBD2
j_gene: TRBJ2-1
v_gene: TRBV28
abundance: few
CDR3aa: CASSLAGGYYNEQFF
CDR3nt: TGTGCCAGCAGTTTAGCGGGAGGCTACTACAATGAGCAGTTCTTC

d_gene: NA
j_gene: TRBJ2-1
v_gene: TRBV5-1
abundance: NA
CDR3aa: CASSSRGGNNEQFF
CDR3nt: TGCGCCAGCAGCTCTCGCGGGGGCAACAATGAGCAGTTCTTC

d_gene: TRBD1
j_gene: TRBJ1-5
v_gene: TRBV20-1
abundance: few
CDR3aa: CSARESQGVDQPQHF
CDR3nt: TGCAGTGCTAGAGAATCACAGGGGGTTGATCAGCCCCAGCATTTT

d_gene: NA
j_gene: TRBJ1-2
v_gene: TRBV20-1
abundance: few
CDR3aa: CSARGGLGYGYTF
CDR3nt: TGCAGTGCTAGGGGGGGGTTGGGCTATGGCTACACCTTC

d_gene: NA
j_gene: TRBJ2-7
v_gene: TRBV20-1
abundance: few
CDR3aa: CSAQTFGGGSYEQYF
CDR3nt: TGCAGTGCTCAGACCTTTGGCGGAGGAAGTTACGAGCAGTACTTC

d_gene: NA
j_gene: TRBJ2-3
v_gene: TRBV28
abundance: NA
CDR3aa: CASNVPSSLTDTQYF
CDR3nt: TGTGCCAGCAACGTGCCAAGTAGCCTCACAGATACGCAGTATTTT

d_gene: NA
j_gene: TRBJ1-1
v_gene: TRBV7-9
abundance: few
CDR3aa: CASSLPVNTEAFF
CDR3nt: TGTGCCAGCAGCTTACCGGTGAACACTGAAGCTTTCTTT

d_gene: NA
j_gene: TRBJ1-1
v_gene: TRBV28
abundance: medium-sized
CDR3aa: CASSLPWVNTEAFF
CDR3nt: TGTGCCAGCAGTTTACCTTGGGTGAACACTGAAGCTTTCTTT

d_gene: NA
j_gene: TRBJ1-2
v_gene: TRBV28
abundance: NA
CDR3aa: CASLRGNRGYTF
CDR3nt: TGTGCCAGCCTTAGAGGGAATCGAGGCTACACCTTC

d_gene: NA
j_gene: TRBJ2-7
v_gene: TRBV11-2
abundance: NA
CDR3aa: CASSRGGVSYEQYF
CDR3nt: TGTGCCAGCAGCCGAGGTGGGGTTAGCTACGAGCAGTACTTC

d_gene: NA
j_gene: TRBJ1-1
v_gene: TRBV28
abundance: NA
CDR3aa: CASSWPRGVNTEAFF
CDR3nt: TGTGCCAGCAGTTGGCCCCGGGGGGTCAACACTGAAGCTTTCTTT

d_gene: NA
j_gene: TRBJ2-2
v_gene: TRBV7-2
abundance: few
CDR3aa: CASSLDPGETGELFF
CDR3nt: TGTGCCAGCAGCTTAGATCCAGGAGAGACCGGGGAGCTGTTTTTT

d_gene: NA
j_gene: TRBJ2-2
v_gene: TRBV24-1
abundance: few
CDR3aa: CATSDLVRSGELFF
CDR3nt: TGTGCCACCAGTGATTTGGTCCGTTCCGGGGAGCTGTTTTTT

d_gene: NA
j_gene: TRBJ1-1
v_gene: TRBV6-1
abundance: few
CDR3aa: CASSDQTNTEAFF
CDR3nt: TGTGCCAGCAGTGACCAGACGAACACTGAAGCTTTCTTT

d_gene: NA
j_gene: TRBJ2-7
v_gene: TRBV6-2/TRBV6-3
abundance: NA
CDR3aa: CASSYGRLEQYF
CDR3nt: TGTGCCAGCAGTTACGGAAGACTAGAGCAGTACTTC

d_gene: NA
j_gene: TRBJ2-3
v_gene: TRBV6-2/TRBV6-3
abundance: NA
CDR3aa: CASKRCFTDTQYF
CDR3nt: TGTGCCAGCAAAAGGTGCTTCACAGATACGCAGTATTTT

d_gene: TRBD2
j_gene: TRBJ2-7
v_gene: TRBV11-2
abundance: NA
CDR3aa: CASSPLAGGPLEQYF
CDR3nt: TGTGCCAGCAGCCCGTTAGCGGGAGGGCCGTTGGAGCAGTACTTC

d_gene: TRBD2
j_gene: TRBJ2-1
v_gene: TRBV5-1
abundance: NA
CDR3aa: CASSLGTSNEQFF
CDR3nt: TGCGCCAGCAGCCTCGGGACTAGTAATGAGCAGTTCTTC

d_gene: NA
j_gene: TRBJ1-5
v_gene: TRBV27
abundance: few
CDR3aa: CASSFLGQPQHF
CDR3nt: TGTGCCAGCAGTTTCCTCGGTCAGCCCCAGCATTTT

d_gene: TRBD1
j_gene: TRBJ1-2
v_gene: TRBV11-2
abundance: many
CDR3aa: CASSADRAGGYTF
CDR3nt: TGTGCCAGCAGCGCAGACAGGGCTGGGGGCTACACCTTC

d_gene: TRBD2
j_gene: TRBJ2-7
v_gene: TRBV6-1
abundance: NA
CDR3aa: CASSGGLAGTYEQYF
CDR3nt: TGTGCCAGCAGTGGAGGACTAGCGGGAACCTACGAGCAGTACTTC

d_gene: NA
j_gene: TRBJ2-2
v_gene: TRBV5-4
abundance: few
CDR3aa: CASSFGADQNTGELFF
CDR3nt: TGTGCCAGCAGCTTTGGGGCAGACCAGAACACCGGGGAGCTGTTTTTT

d_gene: NA
j_gene: TRBJ2-1
v_gene: TRBV28
abundance: NA
CDR3aa: CASSPATRSSYNEQFF
CDR3nt: TGTGCCAGCAGTCCCGCGACGAGGAGCTCCTACAATGAGCAGTTCTTC

d_gene: NA
j_gene: TRBJ1-6
v_gene: TRBV6-5
abundance: NA
CDR3aa: CASSNGGRGRSSPLHF
CDR3nt: TGTGCCAGCAGTAACGGGGGGAGGGGCAGATCTTCACCCCTCCACTTT

d_gene: TRBD2
j_gene: TRBJ2-1
v_gene: TRBV7-2
abundance: few
CDR3aa: CASEPTAIAGGPGEQFF
CDR3nt: TGTGCCAGCGAGCCCACAGCTATAGCGGGAGGGCCCGGTGAGCAGTTCTTC

d_gene: TRBD2
j_gene: TRBJ2-7
v_gene: TRBV27
abundance: NA
CDR3aa: CASRPSGGPYEQYF
CDR3nt: TGTGCCAGCAGACCTAGCGGAGGTCCCTACGAGCAGTACTTC

d_gene: NA
j_gene: TRBJ1-2
v_gene: TRBV2
abundance: NA
CDR3aa: CASRPGQVYGYTF
CDR3nt: TGTGCCAGCAGACCGGGACAAGTCTATGGCTACACCTTC

d_gene: TRBD1
j_gene: TRBJ1-2
v_gene: TRBV28
abundance: large
CDR3aa: CASSLTGEGYTF
CDR3nt: TGTGCCAGCAGTTTAACAGGGGAGGGCTACACCTTC

d_gene: NA
j_gene: TRBJ2-7
v_gene: TRBV27
abundance: large
CDR3aa: CASSPRTASYEQYF
CDR3nt: TGTGCCAGCAGTCCCCGGACGGCCTCCTACGAGCAGTACTTC

d_gene: NA
j_gene: TRBJ2-2
v_gene: TRBV6-1
abundance: NA
CDR3aa: CASSARLGQNTGELFF
CDR3nt: TGTGCCAGCAGTGCCCGACTAGGGCAGAACACCGGGGAGCTGTTTTTT

d_gene: NA
j_gene: TRBJ2-7
v_gene: TRBV29-1
abundance: NA
CDR3aa: CSVIQGNSYEQYF
CDR3nt: TGCAGCGTAATCCAGGGGAACTCCTACGAGCAGTACTTC

d_gene: TRBD1
j_gene: TRBJ1-2
v_gene: TRBV28
abundance: few
CDR3aa: CASRDDRDNGYTF
CDR3nt: TGTGCCAGCAGGGACGACAGGGATAATGGCTACACCTTC

d_gene: NA
j_gene: TRBJ1-2
v_gene: TRBV27
abundance: NA
CDR3aa: CASSGAGSGYTF
CDR3nt: TGTGCCAGCAGTGGGGCAGGAAGTGGCTACACCTTC

d_gene: NA
j_gene: TRBJ2-7
v_gene: TRBV11-2
abundance: NA
CDR3aa: CASSLGVEEQYF
CDR3nt: TGTGCCAGCAGCTTAGGTGTGGAAGAGCAGTACTTC

d_gene: TRBD1
j_gene: TRBJ1-2
v_gene: TRBV5-1
abundance: medium-sized
CDR3aa: CASSFDRVLGYTF
CDR3nt: TGCGCCAGCAGCTTTGACAGGGTTCTTGGCTACACCTTC

d_gene: TRBD1
j_gene: TRBJ1-1
v_gene: TRBV6-2/TRBV6-3
abundance: few
CDR3aa: CASSRTGRVMNTEAFF
CDR3nt: TGTGCCAGCAGTCGGACAGGGAGGGTTATGAACACTGAAGCTTTCTTT

d_gene: NA
j_gene: TRBJ2-7
v_gene: TRBV27
abundance: few
CDR3aa: CASSPTGTWEQYF
CDR3nt: TGTGCCAGCAGTCCCACCGGGACTTGGGAGCAGTACTTC

d_gene: NA
j_gene: TRBJ2-7
v_gene: TRBV2
abundance: NA
CDR3aa: CASSEVSYTYEQYF
CDR3nt: TGTGCCAGCAGTGAAGTGAGCTACACCTACGAGCAGTACTTC

d_gene: TRBD1
j_gene: TRBJ1-5
v_gene: TRBV12-3/TRBV12-4
abundance: NA
CDR3aa: CASSIDRADQPQHF
CDR3nt: TGTGCCAGCAGCATCGACAGGGCAGATCAGCCCCAGCATTTT

d_gene: NA
j_gene: TRBJ2-3
v_gene: TRBV7-2
abundance: few
CDR3aa: CASSLDQGSDTQYF
CDR3nt: TGTGCCAGCAGCTTAGACCAGGGTAGCGATACGCAGTATTTT